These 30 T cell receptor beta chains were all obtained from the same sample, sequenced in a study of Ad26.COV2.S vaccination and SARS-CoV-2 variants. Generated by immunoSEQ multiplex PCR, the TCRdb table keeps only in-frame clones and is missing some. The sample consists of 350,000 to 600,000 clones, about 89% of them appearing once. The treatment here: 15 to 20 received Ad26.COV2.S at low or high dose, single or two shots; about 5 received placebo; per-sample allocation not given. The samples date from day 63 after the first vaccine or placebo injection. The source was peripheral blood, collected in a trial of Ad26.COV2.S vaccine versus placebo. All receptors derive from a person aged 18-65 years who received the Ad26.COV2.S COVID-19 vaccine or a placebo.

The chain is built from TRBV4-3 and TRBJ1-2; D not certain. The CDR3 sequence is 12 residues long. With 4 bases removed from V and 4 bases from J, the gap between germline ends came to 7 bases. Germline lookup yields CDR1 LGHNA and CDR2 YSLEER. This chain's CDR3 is CASSRDRYGYTF. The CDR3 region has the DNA TGCGCCAGCAGCCGTGACCGCTATGGCTACACCTTC.

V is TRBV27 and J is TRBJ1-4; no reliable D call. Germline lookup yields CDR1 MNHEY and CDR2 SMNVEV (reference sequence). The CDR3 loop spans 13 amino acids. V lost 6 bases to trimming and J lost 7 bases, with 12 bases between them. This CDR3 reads CASSPQGSEKLFF. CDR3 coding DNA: TGTGCCAGCAGCCCGCAAGGGAGTGAAAAACTGTTTTTT.

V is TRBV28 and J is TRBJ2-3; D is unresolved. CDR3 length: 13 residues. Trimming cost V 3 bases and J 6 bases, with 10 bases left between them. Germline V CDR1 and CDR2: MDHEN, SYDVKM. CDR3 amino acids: CASSFGPYDTQYF. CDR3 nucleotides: TGTGCCAGCAGTTTTGGCCCGTACGATACGCAGTATTTT.

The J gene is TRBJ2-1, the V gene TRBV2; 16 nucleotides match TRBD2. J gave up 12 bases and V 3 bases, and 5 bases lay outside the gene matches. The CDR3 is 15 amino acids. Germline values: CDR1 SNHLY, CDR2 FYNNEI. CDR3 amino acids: CASSEGLAGGLGQFF. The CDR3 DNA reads TGTGCCAGCAGTGAGGGACTAGCGGGGGGGCTAGGGCAGTTCTTC.

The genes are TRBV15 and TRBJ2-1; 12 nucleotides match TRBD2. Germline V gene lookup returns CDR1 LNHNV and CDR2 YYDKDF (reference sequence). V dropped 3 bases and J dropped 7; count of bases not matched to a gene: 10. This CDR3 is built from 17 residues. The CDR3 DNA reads TGTGCCACCAGCAGGAGACTAGCGGGGGTACCGGGGAATGAGCAGTTCTTC. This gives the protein CATSRRLAGVPGNEQFF. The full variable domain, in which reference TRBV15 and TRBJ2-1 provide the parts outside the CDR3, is DAMVIQNPRYQVTQFGKPVTLSCSQTLNHNVMYWYQQKSSQAPKLLFHYYDKDFNNEADTPDNFQSRRPNTSFCFLDIRSPGLGDTAMYLCATSRRLAGVPGNEQFFGPGTRLTVL.

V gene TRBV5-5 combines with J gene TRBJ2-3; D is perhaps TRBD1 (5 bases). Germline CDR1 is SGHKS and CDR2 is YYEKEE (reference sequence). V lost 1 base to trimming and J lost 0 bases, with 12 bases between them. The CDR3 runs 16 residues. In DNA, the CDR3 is TGTGCCAGCAGCTTGTTTTTTGGGGCTAGCACAGATACGCAGTATTTT. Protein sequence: CASSLFFGASTDTQYF.

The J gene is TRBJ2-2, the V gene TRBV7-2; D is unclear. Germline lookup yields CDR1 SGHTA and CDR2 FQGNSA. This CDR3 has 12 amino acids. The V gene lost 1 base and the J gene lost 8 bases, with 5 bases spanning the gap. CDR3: CASSLGRGELFF. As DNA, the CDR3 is TGTGCCAGCAGCTTAGGGAGAGGGGAGCTGTTTTTT.

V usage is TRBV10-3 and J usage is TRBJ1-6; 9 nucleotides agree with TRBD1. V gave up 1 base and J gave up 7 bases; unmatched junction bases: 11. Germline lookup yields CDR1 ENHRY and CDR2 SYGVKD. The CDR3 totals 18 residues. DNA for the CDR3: TGTGCCATCAGTGAGTTTTTACAGGGGGCTGCTAACAATTCACCCCTCCACTTT. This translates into CAISEFLQGAANNSPLHF.

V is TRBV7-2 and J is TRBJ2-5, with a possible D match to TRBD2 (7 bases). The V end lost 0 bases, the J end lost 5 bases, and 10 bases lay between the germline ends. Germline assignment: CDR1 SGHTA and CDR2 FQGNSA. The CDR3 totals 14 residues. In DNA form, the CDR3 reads TGTGCCAGCAGCTTAGCTGCGGGGGCGGAGACCCAGTACTTC. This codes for CASSLAAGAETQYF.

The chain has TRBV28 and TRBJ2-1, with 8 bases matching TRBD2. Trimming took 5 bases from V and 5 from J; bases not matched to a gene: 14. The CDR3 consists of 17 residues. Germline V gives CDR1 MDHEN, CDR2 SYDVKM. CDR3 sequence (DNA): TGTGCCAGCAGTCTAACCTTTGGACTAGCTCTCCACAATGAGCAGTTCTTC. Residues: CASSLTFGLALHNEQFF.

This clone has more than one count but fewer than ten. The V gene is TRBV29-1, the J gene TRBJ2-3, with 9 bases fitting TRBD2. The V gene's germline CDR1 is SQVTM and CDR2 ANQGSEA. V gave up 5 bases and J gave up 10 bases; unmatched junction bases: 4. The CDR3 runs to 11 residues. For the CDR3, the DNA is TGCAGCGTTACGACTAGCGGCTCGCAGTATTTT. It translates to CSVTTSGSQYF.

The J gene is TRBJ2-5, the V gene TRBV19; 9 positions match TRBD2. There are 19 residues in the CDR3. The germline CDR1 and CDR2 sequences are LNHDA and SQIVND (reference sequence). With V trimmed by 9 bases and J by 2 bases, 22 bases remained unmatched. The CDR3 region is CASSTKKSGGRLLQETQYF. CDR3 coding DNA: TGTGCCAGCTCTACAAAAAAGAGCGGGGGGCGCCTCCTACAAGAGACCCAGTACTTC.

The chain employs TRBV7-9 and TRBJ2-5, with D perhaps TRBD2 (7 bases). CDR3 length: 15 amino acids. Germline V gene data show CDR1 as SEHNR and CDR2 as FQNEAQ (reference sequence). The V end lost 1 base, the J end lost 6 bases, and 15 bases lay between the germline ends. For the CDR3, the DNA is TGTGCCAGCAGCTTAGGTGGGGGGGCAATAAAGACCCAGTACTTC. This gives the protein CASSLGGGAIKTQYF.

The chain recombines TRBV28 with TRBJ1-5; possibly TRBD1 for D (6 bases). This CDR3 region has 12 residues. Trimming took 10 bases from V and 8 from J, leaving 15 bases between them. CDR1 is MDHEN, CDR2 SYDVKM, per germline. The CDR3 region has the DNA TGTGCCACCACAGGGTTGGGGAAGCCCCAGCATTTT. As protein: CATTGLGKPQHF.

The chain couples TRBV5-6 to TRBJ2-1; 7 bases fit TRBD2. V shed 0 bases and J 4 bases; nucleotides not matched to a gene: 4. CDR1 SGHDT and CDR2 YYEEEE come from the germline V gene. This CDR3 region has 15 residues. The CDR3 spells CASSLASGAYNEQFF. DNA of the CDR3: TGTGCCAGCAGCTTGGCTAGCGGTGCTTACAATGAGCAGTTCTTC.

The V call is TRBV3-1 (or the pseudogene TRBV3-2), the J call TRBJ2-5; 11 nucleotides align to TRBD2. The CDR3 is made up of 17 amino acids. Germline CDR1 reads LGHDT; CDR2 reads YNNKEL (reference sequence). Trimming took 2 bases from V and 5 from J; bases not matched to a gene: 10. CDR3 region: CASSQPKLAGVRETQYF. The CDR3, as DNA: TGTGCCAGCAGCCAACCCAAACTAGCGGGAGTACGGGAGACCCAGTACTTC.

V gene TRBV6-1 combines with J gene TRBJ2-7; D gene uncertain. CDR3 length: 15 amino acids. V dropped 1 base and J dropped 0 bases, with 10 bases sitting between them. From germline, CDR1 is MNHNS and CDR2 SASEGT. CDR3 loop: CASSEVSPLSYEQYF. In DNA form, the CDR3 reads TGTGCCAGCAGTGAAGTTTCACCTCTCTCCTACGAGCAGTACTTC.

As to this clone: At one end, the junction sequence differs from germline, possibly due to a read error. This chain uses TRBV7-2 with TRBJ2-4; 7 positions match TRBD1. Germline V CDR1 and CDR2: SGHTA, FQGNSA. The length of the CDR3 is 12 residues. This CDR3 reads CASSLRGGAFHF. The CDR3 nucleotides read TGTGCCAGCAGCTTACGAGGGGGCGCCTTCCACTTC.

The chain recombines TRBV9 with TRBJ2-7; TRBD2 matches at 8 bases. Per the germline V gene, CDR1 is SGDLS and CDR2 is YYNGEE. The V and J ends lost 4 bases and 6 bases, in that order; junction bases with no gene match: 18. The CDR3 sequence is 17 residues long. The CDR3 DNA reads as TGTGCCAGCAGCTCTGGACTAGCCCTCAAACGGGAGGGCGAGCAGTACTTC. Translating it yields CASSSGLALKREGEQYF. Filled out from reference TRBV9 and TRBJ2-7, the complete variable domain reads DSGVTQTPKHLITATGQRVTLRCSPRSGDLSVYWYQQSLDQGLQFLIQYYNGEERAKGNILERFSAQQFPDLHSELNLSSLELGDSALYFCASSSGLALKREGEQYFGPGTRLTVT.

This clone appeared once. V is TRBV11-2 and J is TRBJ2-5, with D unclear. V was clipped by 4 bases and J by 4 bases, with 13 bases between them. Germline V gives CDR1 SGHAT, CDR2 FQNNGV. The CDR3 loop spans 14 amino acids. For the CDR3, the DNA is TGTGCCAGCAGCTCCTCCTTCGGCCGAGAGACCCAGTACTTC. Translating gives CASSSSFGRETQYF.

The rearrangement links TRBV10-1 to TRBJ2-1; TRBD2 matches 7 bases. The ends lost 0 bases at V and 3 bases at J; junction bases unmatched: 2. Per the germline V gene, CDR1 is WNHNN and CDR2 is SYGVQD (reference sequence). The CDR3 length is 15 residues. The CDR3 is CASSESAGDYNEQFF. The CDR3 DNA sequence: TGCGCCAGCAGTGAGTCGGCGGGAGACTACAATGAGCAGTTCTTC.

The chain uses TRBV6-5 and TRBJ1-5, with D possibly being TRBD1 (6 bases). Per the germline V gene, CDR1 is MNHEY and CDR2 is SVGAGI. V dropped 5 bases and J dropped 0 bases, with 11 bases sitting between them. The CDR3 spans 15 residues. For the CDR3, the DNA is TGTGCCAGCAGTCGACAGGCGTATAGCAATCAGCCCCAGCATTTT. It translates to CASSRQAYSNQPQHF.

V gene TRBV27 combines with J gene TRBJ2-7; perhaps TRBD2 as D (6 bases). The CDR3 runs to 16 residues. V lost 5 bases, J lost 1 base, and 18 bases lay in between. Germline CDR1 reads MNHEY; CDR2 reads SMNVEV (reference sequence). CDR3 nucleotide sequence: TGTGCCAGCAGTCCAAGGACTTCGGGGGTGTCCTACGAGCAGTACTTC. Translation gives CASSPRTSGVSYEQYF.

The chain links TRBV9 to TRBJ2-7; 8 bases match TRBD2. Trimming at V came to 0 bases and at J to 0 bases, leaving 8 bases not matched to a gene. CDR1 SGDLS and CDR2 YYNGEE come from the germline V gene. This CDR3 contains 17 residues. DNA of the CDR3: TGTGCCAGCAGCGTAGGGTCACCGAGCGGGAGCTCCTACGAGCAGTACTTC. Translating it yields CASSVGSPSGSSYEQYF.

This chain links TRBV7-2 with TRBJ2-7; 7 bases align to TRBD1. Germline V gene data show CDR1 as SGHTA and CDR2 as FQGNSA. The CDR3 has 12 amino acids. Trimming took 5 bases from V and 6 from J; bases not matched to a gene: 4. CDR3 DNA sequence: TGTGCCAGCAGCAGACAGGGCCCCGAGCAGTACTTC. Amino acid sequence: CASSRQGPEQYF.

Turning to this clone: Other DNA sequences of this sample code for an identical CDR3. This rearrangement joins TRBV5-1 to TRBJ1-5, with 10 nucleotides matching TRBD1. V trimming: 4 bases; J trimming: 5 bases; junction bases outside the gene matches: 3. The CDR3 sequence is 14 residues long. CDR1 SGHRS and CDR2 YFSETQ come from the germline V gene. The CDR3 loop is CASSPGQGDQPQHF. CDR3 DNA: TGCGCCAGCAGCCCAGGACAGGGGGATCAGCCCCAGCATTTT. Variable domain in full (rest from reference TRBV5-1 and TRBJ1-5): KAGVTQTPRYLIKTRGQQVTLSCSPISGHRSVSWYQQTPGQGLQFLFEYFSETQRNKGNFPGRFSGRQFSNSRSEMNVSTLELGDSALYLCASSPGQGDQPQHFGDGTRLSIL.

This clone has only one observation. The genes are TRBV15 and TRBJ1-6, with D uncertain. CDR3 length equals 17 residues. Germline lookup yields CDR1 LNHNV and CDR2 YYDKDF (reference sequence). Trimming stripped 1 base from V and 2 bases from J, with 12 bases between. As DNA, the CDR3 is TGTGCCACCAGCAGAGCGATGGGGAGTGCCTATAATTCACCCCTCCACTTT. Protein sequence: CATSRAMGSAYNSPLHF.

CDR3 in amino acids: CASSSRRDRATGELFF. In DNA form, the CDR3 reads TGTGCCAGCAGCTCCCGACGGGACAGGGCAACCGGGGAGCTGTTTTTT. The V and J genes are TRBV7-8 and TRBJ2-2, with TRBD1 matching 9 bases. Germline V gene sequence: CDR1 SGHVS, CDR2 FQNEAQ. V shed 4 bases, J shed 5 bases, and the junction held 8 bases outside the gene matches. The CDR3 extends over 16 amino acids.

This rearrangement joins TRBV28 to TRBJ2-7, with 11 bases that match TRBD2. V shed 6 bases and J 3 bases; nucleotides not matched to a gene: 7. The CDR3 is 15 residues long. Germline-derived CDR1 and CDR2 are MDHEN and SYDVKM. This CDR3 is CASRNPGLADYEQYF. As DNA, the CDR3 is TGTGCCAGCAGAAATCCGGGACTAGCGGACTACGAGCAGTACTTC.

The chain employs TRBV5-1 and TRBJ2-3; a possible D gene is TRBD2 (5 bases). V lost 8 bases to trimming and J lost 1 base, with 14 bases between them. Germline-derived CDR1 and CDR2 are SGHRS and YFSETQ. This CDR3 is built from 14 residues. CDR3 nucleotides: TGCGCCAGTAGAATCGCGCGGGGCACAGATACGCAGTATTTT. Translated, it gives CASRIARGTDTQYF.